This TCR beta chain appears in the sequencing data of a study of CXCR3-negative and CXCR3-positive naive CD8 T cells. CDR3 length equals 15 residues. Per the germline V gene, CDR1 is SGHRS and CDR2 is YFSETQ. Every CD8+ subset sample held 300,000 flow-sorted cells, done in triplicate. About this clonotype: Antigen unknown.

Findings and limits, study-wide: Compared with CXCR3-negative naive cells, CXCR3-positive naive cells showed more hydrophobic TRB CDR3s.

Libraries were UMI-labeled 5' RACE TRB cDNA. TCRdb re-called the 5' RACE reads and shows each CDR3 protein once, DNA omitted. The listing contains about 110,000 distinct CDR3 sequences. The chain recombines TRBV5-1 with TRBJ2-1. The sequencing sample was made of naive CXCR3+ CD8+ T cells from blood. The subset here: CD45RO-CCR7+CD27+CD95- naive CD8+ T cells expressing CXCR3 (TNR3+). This receptor was obtained from a human donor in good health. Some clones in this sample may be carry-over from other donors' samples. CDR3 sequence reads: CASSSDLPRDNEQFF.